The clone carrying this T cell receptor beta chain occurred a few times. Its matching antigen is unknown. The data are from a study of a mutant IDH1 vaccine in newly diagnosed glioma. Assay used: immunoSEQ multiplex PCR; TCRdb lists only in-frame clones, some missing. The sample yields some 120,000 clones, about 80% seen once. CDR1 and CDR2 (germline): LGHNA, YSLEER. The germline V and J ends were trimmed by 2 bases and 6 bases, with 11 bases remaining between them. The CDR3 runs 14 residues. Time point given: week 11, during vaccination. Every single dose of the vaccine, 300 ug of mutant IDH1 20-mer peptide, came with topical imiquimod.

The chain links TRBV4-3 to TRBJ1-5; D is unresolved. This TCR was sampled from a man between 40 and 49 years old with glioma. Sequences were derived from PBMCs, sampled from a glioma patient whose treatment included an IDH1 peptide vaccine. The CDR3 DNA sequence: TGCGCCAGCAGCCAAAGGACGGGAGGTCAGCCCCAGCATTTT. This codes for CASSQRTGGQPQHF.